The clone carrying this T cell receptor beta chain came up a few times. The CDR3 runs to 14 residues. Trimming removed 3 bases at V and 1 base at J, with 7 bases between. Germline V gene sequence: CDR1 SGHRS, CDR2 YFSETQ. The source of the sample is a study of T-cell reconstitution after alpha-beta-depleted transplantation in children. The TCRbeta library incorporated unique molecular identifiers. TCRdb independently ran MiXCR on the PCR reads; one entry per CDR3 protein. The top ten clones hold 10% of a sample with around 250,000 distinct CDR3 sequences, 9.9% of them seen once. The input for sequencing was PBMCs from the stem cell graft donor, taken from the stem cell graft. This chain uses TRBV5-1 with TRBJ2-2; D gene unclear. The sequence derives from a human donor who donated a stem cell graft to a child with SCID. CDR3 DNA sequence: TGCGCCAGCAGCTCCTCACGGAACACCGGGGAGCTGTTTTTT. Amino acids: CASSSSRNTGELFF.